This T cell receptor (beta chain) was recovered during a study of T cell responses to AZD1222 COVID-19 vaccine. Regarding this clone: Antigen: not known.

Pooled samples include second doses given at about 4 or 12 weeks. General study points: A mostly white British donor set with more females was recruited, and clonal diversity was possibly underestimated. Recipients of AZD1222 seropositive at baseline numbered only 5 or 6.

Measured with immunoSEQ multiplex PCR; TCRdb has only the in-frame clones, and not every one. The sample shows 150,000 to 200,000 clones, approximately 90% of them seen only once. The specimen comprised peripheral blood, sampled 28 days after the second AZD1222 dose. The TCR comes from an adult who received the AZD1222 COVID-19 vaccine.

The CDR3 DNA reads TGCAGTGCTAGTACCGACGACGGCACTGAAGCTTTCTTT. Translating gives CSASTDDGTEAFF. The genes are TRBV20-1 and TRBJ1-1; the D is unclear. CDR1 is DFQATT, CDR2 SNEGSKA, per germline (reference sequence). V was shortened by 3 bases and J by 4 bases, with 12 bases between the two germline ends. This CDR3 spans 13 amino acids.